The 2 T cell receptor beta chains reported below all come from one sample, sequenced in a study of T cells in Graves' hyperthyroidism and ophthalmopathy. Template material for amplifying TCR beta CDR3 regions consisted of RNA transcripts. The HTBI primer set was used in a first-round RT-PCR of the TCR CDR3. TCRdb called the multiplex PCR reads again in MiXCR, with one record for every CDR3 protein. The data hold nearly 750,000 distinct CDR3 sequences, with roughly a third observed a single time. The sequencing input was blood. The receptors shown here come from a middle-aged woman with Graves' hyperthyroidism.

This chain connects TRBV6-2 or TRBV6-3 to TRBJ1-1; the D gene is possibly TRBD1 (5 bases). The CDR3 loop spans 14 amino acids. Trimming took off 8 bases at V and 0 bases at J, with 13 bases between the two ends. Germline-derived CDR1 and CDR2 are MNHEY and SVGEGT. The CDR3: CASHRGGMNTEAFF. The CDR3 DNA reads as TGTGCCAGCCACCGGGGCGGCATGAACACTGAAGCTTTCTTT.

Of note for this clonotype: A much larger clone lies a single base off, so this may be a read error. The chain has TRBV20-1 and TRBJ1-1, with 8 bases identical to TRBD1. This CDR3 contains 13 residues. Per germline, CDR1 DFQATT and CDR2 SNEGSKA (reference sequence). The DNA for the CDR3 is TGCAGTGCCAGGGGGCAGGTGAACACTGGAGCTTTCTTT. Its translation is CSARGQVNTGAFF.